This is a list of T cell receptor beta chains from one sample in a study of CD8 T cells in Susac syndrome. TCRdb analysed the immunoSEQ multiplex PCR reads with MiXCR anew, one entry per CDR3 protein. This table has about 200,000 distinct CDR3 sequences, about 94% appearing once. The sequencing input was CD8+ T cells from PBMCs. The receptors derive from a human donor with multiple sclerosis. Each CDR3 is given with its conserved first and last residue. A D gene is named only where the DNA matches it firmly. Only some rows state a clone size, as once, few, many or a class for expanded clones.

CDR3: CASILVDSDYGYTF
DNA: TGTGCCAGCATCTTAGTGGACAGCGACTATGGCTACACCTTC
D: -
V: TRBV13
size: -
J: TRBJ1-2

CDR3: CASSLRTGIDSPLHF
DNA: TGTGCCAGCAGCCTGAGGACAGGGATTGATTCACCCCTCCACTTT
D: TRBD1
V: TRBV13
size: -
J: TRBJ1-6

CDR3: CASSIGALNEQFF
DNA: TGTGCCAGTAGTATCGGGGCCCTTAATGAGCAGTTCTTC
D: -
V: TRBV19
size: -
J: TRBJ2-1

CDR3: CASSLVTGVRGYEQYF
DNA: TGTGCCAGCAGCTTAGTAACAGGGGTACGGGGATACGAGCAGTACTTC
D: TRBD1
V: TRBV5-6
size: -
J: TRBJ2-7

CDR3: CASSQDKVAIYNEQFF
DNA: TGCGCCAGCAGCCAAGATAAGGTTGCCATCTACAATGAGCAGTTCTTC
D: -
V: TRBV4-3
size: -
J: TRBJ2-1

CDR3: CASSPNVAGESHKEQFF
DNA: TGTGCCAGCAGCCCGAATGTAGCGGGAGAGAGCCATAAGGAGCAGTTCTTC
D: TRBD2
V: TRBV3-1
size: -
J: TRBJ2-1

CDR3: CASRVIGDHGVDVRPQHF
DNA: TGTGCCAGCAGGGTTATCGGGGACCATGGGGTCGATGTCCGGCCCCAGCATTTT
D: -
V: TRBV9
size: -
J: TRBJ1-5

CDR3: CASSLRDRSYEQYF
DNA: TGTGCCAGCAGTCTCCGGGACCGCTCCTACGAGCAGTACTTC
D: -
V: TRBV27
size: -
J: TRBJ2-7

CDR3: CASSSSGGAMQTQYF
DNA: TGTGCCAGCAGTTCTAGCGGGGGGGCCATGCAGACCCAGTACTTC
D: TRBD2
V: TRBV12-3/TRBV12-4
size: -
J: TRBJ2-5

CDR3: CASSQGTFRTMGDEQYF
DNA: TGCGCCAGCAGCCAAGGGACCTTCCGGACAATGGGAGACGAGCAGTACTTC
D: -
V: TRBV4-1
size: -
J: TRBJ2-7

CDR3: CASSTPTGNSYNEQFF
DNA: TGTGCCAGCAGCACCCCGACTGGCAACTCCTACAATGAGCAGTTCTTC
D: -
V: TRBV9
size: -
J: TRBJ2-1

CDR3: CSARVTLGQGYNSPLHF
DNA: TGCAGTGCTAGAGTTACCCTTGGCCAGGGCTATAATTCACCCCTCCACTTT
D: -
V: TRBV20-1
size: -
J: TRBJ1-6

CDR3: CASSDYNSEQFF
DNA: TGTGCCAGCAGTGATTACAATTCCGAGCAGTTCTTC
D: -
V: TRBV25-1
size: -
J: TRBJ2-1

CDR3: CASRSGRDSYGYTF
DNA: TGTGCCAGCAGATCAGGCCGGGACAGCTATGGCTACACCTTC
D: TRBD1
V: TRBV27
size: -
J: TRBJ1-2

CDR3: CASSIASVPNNEQFF
DNA: TGTGCCAGTAGTATAGCCAGCGTACCCAACAATGAGCAGTTCTTC
D: -
V: TRBV19
size: -
J: TRBJ2-1

CDR3: CASSLVGTSGKETQYF
DNA: TGTGCCAGCAGCTTGGTCGGGACTAGCGGCAAAGAGACCCAGTACTTC
D: TRBD2
V: TRBV5-4
size: -
J: TRBJ2-5

CDR3: CASSEGGPSETQYF
DNA: TGTGCCAGCAGCGAGGGGGGACCATCAGAGACCCAGTACTTC
D: -
V: TRBV9
size: -
J: TRBJ2-5

CDR3: CASSQDLLWGYTF
DNA: TGTGCCAGCAGCCAAGATTTGCTCTGGGGCTACACCTTC
D: -
V: TRBV4-2
size: -
J: TRBJ1-2

CDR3: CASSFSGGYGETQYF
DNA: TGTGCCAGCAGCTTCAGCGGGGGTTACGGAGAGACCCAGTACTTC
D: TRBD2
V: TRBV7-9
size: -
J: TRBJ2-5

CDR3: CASSFRGRETQYF
DNA: TGTGCCAGCAGTTTTCGTGGCCGGGAGACCCAGTACTTC
D: -
V: TRBV27
size: -
J: TRBJ2-5

CDR3: CASLDLGRYEQFF
DNA: TGTGCCAGCCTAGACTTGGGGCGATATGAGCAGTTCTTC
D: -
V: TRBV27
size: -
J: TRBJ2-1

CDR3: CSARLTGNNQPQHF
DNA: TGCAGTGCTAGACTGACAGGGAACAATCAGCCCCAGCATTTT
D: TRBD1
V: TRBV20-1
size: -
J: TRBJ1-5

CDR3: CASSPVAGLAYNEQFF
DNA: TGTGCCAGCAGCCCCGTAGCGGGCCTGGCCTACAATGAGCAGTTCTTC
D: TRBD2
V: TRBV9
size: -
J: TRBJ2-1

CDR3: CASSQEGDTEAFF
DNA: TGTGCCAGCAGCCAAGAGGGGGACACTGAAGCTTTCTTT
D: -
V: TRBV3-1
size: once
J: TRBJ1-1

CDR3: CSARDLNNSPLHF
DNA: TGCAGTGCTAGGGACCTAAATAATTCACCCCTCCACTTT
D: -
V: TRBV20-1
size: -
J: TRBJ1-6

CDR3: CASTPPTEGKNSPLHF
DNA: TGCGCCAGCACCCCGCCCACAGAGGGCAAAAATTCACCCCTCCACTTT
D: -
V: TRBV23-1
size: -
J: TRBJ1-6

CDR3: CASSANLAESYNEQFF
DNA: TGTGCCAGCAGCGCCAACTTAGCGGAATCCTACAATGAGCAGTTCTTC
D: -
V: TRBV13
size: -
J: TRBJ2-1

CDR3: CATSDPAANEKLFF
DNA: TGTGCCACCAGTGACCCAGCAGCTAATGAAAAACTGTTTTTT
D: -
V: TRBV24-1
size: -
J: TRBJ1-4

CDR3: CASSQSQSQQGWGTDTQYF
DNA: TGTGCCAGCAGCCAAAGTCAAAGCCAACAGGGATGGGGGACAGATACGCAGTATTTT
D: -
V: TRBV3-1
size: -
J: TRBJ2-3

CDR3: CASSLQSYNEQFF
DNA: TGTGCCAGCAGCTTGCAAAGTTACAATGAGCAGTTCTTC
D: -
V: TRBV5-4
size: -
J: TRBJ2-1

CDR3: CSARGGNTGELFF
DNA: TGCAGTGCTAGGGGGGGGAACACCGGGGAGCTGTTTTTT
D: -
V: TRBV20-1
size: few
J: TRBJ2-2

CDR3: CSVEDHDRTGSSYEQYF
DNA: TGCAGCGTTGAAGATCACGACCGGACGGGGAGCTCCTACGAGCAGTACTTC
D: -
V: TRBV29-1
size: -
J: TRBJ2-7

CDR3: CASSYSGLTGASDGYTF
DNA: TGTGCCAGCAGTTACTCGGGGCTAACAGGGGCTTCAGATGGCTACACCTTC
D: TRBD1
V: TRBV6-2/TRBV6-3
size: -
J: TRBJ1-2

CDR3: CASSHADRSDEQFF
DNA: TGCGCCAGCAGCCACGCCGACAGGTCCGATGAGCAGTTCTTC
D: -
V: TRBV4-1
size: once
J: TRBJ2-1

CDR3: CATSRDTNEAGNYEQYF
DNA: TGTGCCACCAGCAGAGATACGAATGAAGCCGGGAACTACGAGCAGTACTTC
D: -
V: TRBV15
size: -
J: TRBJ2-7

CDR3: CASSYSSGDATDTQYF
DNA: TGTGCCAGCAGTTACTCCAGCGGGGACGCGACAGATACGCAGTATTTT
D: TRBD2
V: TRBV6-5
size: once
J: TRBJ2-3

CDR3: CASSIGQTTWEQYF
DNA: TGTGCCAGTAGTATAGGGCAGACTACGTGGGAGCAGTACTTC
D: -
V: TRBV19
size: -
J: TRBJ2-7

CDR3: CSASLEVVDTQYF
DNA: TGCAGTGCTAGTCTTGAGGTTGTAGATACGCAGTATTTT
D: -
V: TRBV20-1
size: -
J: TRBJ2-3

CDR3: CATSRVGGYEQYF
DNA: TGTGCCACCAGCAGAGTCGGGGGGTACGAGCAGTACTTC
D: TRBD2
V: TRBV15
size: -
J: TRBJ2-7

CDR3: CASSLGGTGDYEQYF
DNA: TGTGCCAGCAGCTTAGGAGGTACAGGAGACTACGAGCAGTACTTC
D: -
V: TRBV13
size: once
J: TRBJ2-7

CDR3: CSVATGYNEQFF
DNA: TGCAGCGTTGCGACGGGTTACAATGAGCAGTTCTTC
D: -
V: TRBV29-1
size: -
J: TRBJ2-1

CDR3: CASSKGLQETQYF
DNA: TGCGCCAGCAGCAAGGGACTCCAAGAGACCCAGTACTTC
D: -
V: TRBV4-3
size: -
J: TRBJ2-5

CDR3: CASTQSPPDTQYF
DNA: TGTGCCAGCACCCAAAGCCCACCAGATACGCAGTATTTT
D: -
V: TRBV5-6
size: -
J: TRBJ2-3

CDR3: CASSDTPKETGELFF
DNA: TGTGCCAGCAGTGACACCCCTAAAGAGACCGGGGAGCTGTTTTTT
D: -
V: TRBV6-4
size: -
J: TRBJ2-2